This T cell receptor (beta chain) is from a study of T cells in localized non-small cell lung cancer. Broader study findings: Uninvolved adjacent lung showed peak T cell clonality, exceeding tumor. Since sequencing was restricted to only one region of the tumor, intratumor heterogeneity remains a possibility. Those with higher blood T cell density had longer overall survival.

Produced via immunoSEQ multiplex PCR; TCRdb's table is partial and in-frame only. The sample includes about 52,000 clones, about 88% of them seen just once. With regard to this clone: Its matching antigen is unknown.

This sample comprised PBMCs, obtained before any cancer treatment. The clonotype originates from a female donor with stage II lung adenocarcinoma.

The CDR3 sequence: CASKGPLYNEQFF. CDR3 nucleotides: TGTGCCAGCAAGGGACCCCTCTACAATGAGCAGTTCTTC. The V call is TRBV6-5, the J call TRBJ2-1; either TRBD1 or TRBD2 may fit D (5 bases each). With 7 bases removed from V and 3 bases from J, the gap between germline ends came to 10 bases. Germline V gives CDR1 MNHEY, CDR2 SVGAGI. The CDR3 covers 13 residues.